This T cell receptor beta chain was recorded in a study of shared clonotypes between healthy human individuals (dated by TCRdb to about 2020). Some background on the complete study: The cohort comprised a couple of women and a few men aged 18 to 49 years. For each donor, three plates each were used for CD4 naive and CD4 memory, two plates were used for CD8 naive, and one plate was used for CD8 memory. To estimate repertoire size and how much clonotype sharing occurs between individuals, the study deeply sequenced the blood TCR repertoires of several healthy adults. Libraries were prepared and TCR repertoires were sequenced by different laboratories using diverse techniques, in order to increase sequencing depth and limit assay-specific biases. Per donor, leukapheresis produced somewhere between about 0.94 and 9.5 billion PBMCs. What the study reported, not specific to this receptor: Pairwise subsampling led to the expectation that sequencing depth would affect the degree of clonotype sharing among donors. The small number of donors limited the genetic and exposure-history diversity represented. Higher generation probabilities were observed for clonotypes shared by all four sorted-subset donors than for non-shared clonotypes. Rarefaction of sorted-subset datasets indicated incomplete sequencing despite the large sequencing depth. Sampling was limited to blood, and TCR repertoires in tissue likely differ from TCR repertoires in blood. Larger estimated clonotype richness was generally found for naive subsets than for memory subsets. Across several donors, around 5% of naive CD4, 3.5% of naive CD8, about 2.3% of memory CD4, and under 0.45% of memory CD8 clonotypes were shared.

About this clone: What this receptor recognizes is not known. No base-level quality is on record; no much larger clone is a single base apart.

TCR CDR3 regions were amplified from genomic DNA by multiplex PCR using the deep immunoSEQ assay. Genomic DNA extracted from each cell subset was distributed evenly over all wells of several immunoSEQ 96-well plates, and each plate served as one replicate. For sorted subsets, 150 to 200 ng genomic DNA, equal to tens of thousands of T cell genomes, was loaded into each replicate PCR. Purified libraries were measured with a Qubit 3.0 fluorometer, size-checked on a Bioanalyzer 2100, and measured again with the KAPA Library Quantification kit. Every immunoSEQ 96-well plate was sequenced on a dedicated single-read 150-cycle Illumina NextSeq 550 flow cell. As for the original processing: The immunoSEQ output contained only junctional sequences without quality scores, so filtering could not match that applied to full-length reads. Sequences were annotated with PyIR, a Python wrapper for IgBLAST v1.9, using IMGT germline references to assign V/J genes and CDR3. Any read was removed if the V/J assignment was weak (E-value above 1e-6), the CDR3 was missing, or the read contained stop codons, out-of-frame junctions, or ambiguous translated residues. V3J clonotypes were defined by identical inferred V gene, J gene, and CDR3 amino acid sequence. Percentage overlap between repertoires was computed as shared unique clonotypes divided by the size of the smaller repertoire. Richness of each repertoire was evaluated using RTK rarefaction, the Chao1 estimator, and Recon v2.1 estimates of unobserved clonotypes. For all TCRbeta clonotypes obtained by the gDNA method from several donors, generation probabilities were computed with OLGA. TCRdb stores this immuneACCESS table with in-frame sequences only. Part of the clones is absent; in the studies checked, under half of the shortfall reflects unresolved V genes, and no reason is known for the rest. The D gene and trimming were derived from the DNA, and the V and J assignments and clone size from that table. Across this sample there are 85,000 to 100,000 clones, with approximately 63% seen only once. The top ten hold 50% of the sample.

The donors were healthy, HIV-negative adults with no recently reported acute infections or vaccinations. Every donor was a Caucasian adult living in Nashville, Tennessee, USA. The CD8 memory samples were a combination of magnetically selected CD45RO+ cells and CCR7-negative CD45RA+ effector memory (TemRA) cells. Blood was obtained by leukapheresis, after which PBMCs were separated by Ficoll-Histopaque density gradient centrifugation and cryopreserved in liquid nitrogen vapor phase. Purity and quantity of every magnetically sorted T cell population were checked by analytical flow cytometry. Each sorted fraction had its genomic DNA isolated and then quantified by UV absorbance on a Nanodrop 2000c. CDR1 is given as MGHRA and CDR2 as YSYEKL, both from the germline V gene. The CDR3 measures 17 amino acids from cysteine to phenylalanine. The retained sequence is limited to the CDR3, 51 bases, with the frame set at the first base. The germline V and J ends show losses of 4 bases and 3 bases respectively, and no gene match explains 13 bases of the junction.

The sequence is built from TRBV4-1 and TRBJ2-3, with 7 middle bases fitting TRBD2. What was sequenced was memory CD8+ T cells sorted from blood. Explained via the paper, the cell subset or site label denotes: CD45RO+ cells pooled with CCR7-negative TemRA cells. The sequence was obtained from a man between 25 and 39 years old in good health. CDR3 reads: CASSPRSGGGGTDTQYF. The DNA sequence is TGCGCCAGCAGCCCCCGCAGTGGTGGCGGGGGAACAGATACGCAGTATTTT.